Listed below are T cell receptor beta chains from one sample, sequenced in a study of CD8 T cells in ankylosing spondylitis. TCRdb reprocessed the 5' RACE reads via MiXCR and lists one record per CDR3 protein. Here the sample spans over 700,000 distinct CDR3 sequences, around 20% being singletons. The sequenced material came from blood, either unsorted or a sorted T cell fraction (not recorded which). The receptor source for this set is a male donor with ankylosing spondylitis. The CDR3 runs from the conserved cysteine through the conserved F or W. The order of the fields is J gene, D gene, V gene, clone size, CDR3 protein, CDR3 DNA. D genes are given only for firm matches. Clone size is shown for a subset of rows, as once, few, many or a class of expanded clone.

j_gene: TRBJ1-4
d_gene: -
v_gene: TRBV20-1
abundance: -
CDR3aa: CSARSEKLFF
CDR3nt: TGCAGTGCTAGATCCGAAAAACTGTTTTTT

j_gene: TRBJ2-1
d_gene: TRBD1
v_gene: TRBV7-9
abundance: -
CDR3aa: CASSLRDRGNEQFF
CDR3nt: TGTGCCAGCAGCTTAAGGGACAGGGGCAATGAGCAGTTCTTC

j_gene: TRBJ2-7
d_gene: -
v_gene: TRBV7-6
abundance: few
CDR3aa: CASSARENYEQYF
CDR3nt: TGTGCCAGCAGCGCCCGTGAGAACTACGAGCAGTACTTC

j_gene: TRBJ2-2
d_gene: TRBD2
v_gene: TRBV5-6
abundance: few
CDR3aa: CASSSVGLADTGELFF
CDR3nt: TGTGCCAGCAGCTCTGTCGGACTAGCCGACACCGGGGAGCTGTTTTTT

j_gene: TRBJ2-7
d_gene: -
v_gene: TRBV20-1
abundance: few
CDR3aa: CSASRGIINEQYF
CDR3nt: TGCAGTGCATCACGGGGGATCATCAACGAGCAGTACTTC

j_gene: TRBJ2-1
d_gene: -
v_gene: TRBV4-3
abundance: -
CDR3aa: CASSQDRGVGNEQFF
CDR3nt: TGCGCCAGCAGCCAAGATCGAGGGGTGGGCAATGAGCAGTTCTTC

j_gene: TRBJ2-3
d_gene: -
v_gene: TRBV9
abundance: -
CDR3aa: CASSVLSSRGSTDTQYF
CDR3nt: TGTGCCAGCAGCGTATTATCGTCCAGGGGAAGCACAGATACGCAGTATTTT

j_gene: TRBJ2-1
d_gene: TRBD2
v_gene: TRBV20-1
abundance: few
CDR3aa: CSARVLLAGGYNEQFF
CDR3nt: TGCAGTGCTAGAGTTCTACTAGCGGGGGGTTACAATGAGCAGTTCTTC

j_gene: TRBJ2-5
d_gene: -
v_gene: TRBV4-2
abundance: -
CDR3aa: CASSQRGFQETQYF
CDR3nt: TGTGCCAGCAGCCAAAGGGGCTTCCAAGAGACCCAGTACTTC

j_gene: TRBJ2-7
d_gene: -
v_gene: TRBV11-2
abundance: -
CDR3aa: CASSLDRSTGHEQYF
CDR3nt: TGTGCCAGCAGCTTAGATCGTTCTACAGGCCACGAGCAGTACTTC

j_gene: TRBJ2-1
d_gene: TRBD2
v_gene: TRBV5-1
abundance: few
CDR3aa: CASSGLAGEGHNEQFF
CDR3nt: TGCGCCAGCAGCGGACTAGCGGGAGAGGGGCACAATGAGCAGTTCTTC

j_gene: TRBJ1-2
d_gene: TRBD1
v_gene: TRBV5-1
abundance: -
CDR3aa: CASSTGQGSISGYTF
CDR3nt: TGCGCCAGCAGCACGGGACAGGGATCTATTAGTGGCTACACCTTC

j_gene: TRBJ2-3
d_gene: -
v_gene: TRBV7-6
abundance: once
CDR3aa: CASSGSGNTQYF
CDR3nt: TGTGCCAGCAGCGGTAGCGGAAATACGCAGTATTTT

j_gene: TRBJ2-7
d_gene: TRBD1
v_gene: TRBV18
abundance: -
CDR3aa: CASSPTGQGLTYEQYF
CDR3nt: TGTGCCAGCTCACCAACCGGACAGGGCCTGACCTACGAGCAGTACTTC

j_gene: TRBJ1-5
d_gene: TRBD1
v_gene: TRBV18
abundance: few
CDR3aa: CASTPTGGSSAQHF
CDR3nt: TGTGCCAGCACACCGACAGGGGGCTCTTCAGCCCAGCATTTT

j_gene: TRBJ1-6
d_gene: -
v_gene: TRBV12-3/TRBV12-4
abundance: few
CDR3aa: CASRSGNLNSPLHF
CDR3nt: TGTGCCAGCCGTTCGGGGAACTTGAATTCACCCCTCCACTTT

j_gene: TRBJ1-1
d_gene: -
v_gene: TRBV15
abundance: -
CDR3aa: CATSRDWNTEAFF
CDR3nt: TGTGCCACCAGCAGAGATTGGAACACTGAAGCTTTCTTT

j_gene: TRBJ1-2
d_gene: -
v_gene: TRBV12-3/TRBV12-4
abundance: few
CDR3aa: CASSFEGVANYGYTF
CDR3nt: TGTGCCAGCAGTTTCGAGGGCGTAGCTAACTATGGCTACACCTTC

j_gene: TRBJ2-7
d_gene: TRBD1
v_gene: TRBV6-2/TRBV6-3
abundance: -
CDR3aa: CASSYQGQGDYEQYF
CDR3nt: TGTGCCAGCAGTTACCAGGGACAGGGTGACTACGAGCAGTACTTC

j_gene: TRBJ2-2
d_gene: -
v_gene: TRBV24-1
abundance: few
CDR3aa: CATKRANTGELFF
CDR3nt: TGTGCCACCAAGAGGGCGAATACCGGGGAGCTGTTTTTT

j_gene: TRBJ2-2
d_gene: -
v_gene: TRBV20-1
abundance: few
CDR3aa: CSASRVDTYTGELFF
CDR3nt: TGCAGTGCTAGTCGGGTTGACACCTACACCGGGGAGCTGTTTTTT

j_gene: TRBJ1-6
d_gene: TRBD1
v_gene: TRBV7-9
abundance: -
CDR3aa: CASSSTGTYNSPLHF
CDR3nt: TGTGCCAGCAGCTCGACAGGGACCTATAATTCACCCCTCCACTTT

j_gene: TRBJ2-7
d_gene: -
v_gene: TRBV12-3/TRBV12-4
abundance: many
CDR3aa: CASSWVNRYEQYF
CDR3nt: TGTGCCAGCAGTTGGGTAAACCGATACGAGCAGTACTTC

j_gene: TRBJ2-1
d_gene: TRBD2
v_gene: TRBV19
abundance: few
CDR3aa: CASSIIAGKYNEQFF
CDR3nt: TGTGCCAGTAGTATCATAGCGGGAAAATACAATGAGCAGTTCTTC

j_gene: TRBJ2-1
d_gene: -
v_gene: TRBV20-1
abundance: -
CDR3aa: CSARFPSREPRRSYNEQFF
CDR3nt: TGCAGTGCTAGATTTCCCTCTAGGGAGCCCAGACGATCCTACAATGAGCAGTTCTTC

j_gene: TRBJ2-3
d_gene: -
v_gene: TRBV7-3
abundance: -
CDR3aa: CASSLSPAGTSTDTQYF
CDR3nt: TGTGCCAGCAGCTTATCCCCCGCCGGGACAAGCACAGATACGCAGTATTTT

j_gene: TRBJ2-1
d_gene: -
v_gene: TRBV2
abundance: -
CDR3aa: CASSEGGSVGEQFF
CDR3nt: TGTGCCAGCAGTGAAGGGGGTAGCGTGGGTGAGCAGTTCTTC

j_gene: TRBJ2-1
d_gene: -
v_gene: TRBV7-9
abundance: -
CDR3aa: CASSQRRQTRDEQFF
CDR3nt: TGTGCCAGCAGCCAGAGGCGGCAGACTAGGGATGAGCAGTTCTTC

j_gene: TRBJ1-3
d_gene: -
v_gene: TRBV12-3/TRBV12-4
abundance: -
CDR3aa: CASSSRVPGNTIYF
CDR3nt: TGTGCCAGCAGTTCCCGGGTCCCTGGAAACACCATATATTTT

j_gene: TRBJ2-6
d_gene: TRBD2
v_gene: TRBV6-2/TRBV6-3
abundance: -
CDR3aa: CASRPLAGGSGANVLTF
CDR3nt: TGTGCCAGCAGACCACTAGCGGGGGGCTCTGGGGCCAACGTCCTGACTTTC

j_gene: TRBJ2-3
d_gene: TRBD2
v_gene: TRBV5-1
abundance: many
CDR3aa: CASSVQRDTDTQYF
CDR3nt: TGCGCCAGCAGTGTCCAGCGGGACACAGATACGCAGTATTTT

j_gene: TRBJ2-1
d_gene: TRBD2
v_gene: TRBV5-1
abundance: -
CDR3aa: CASSREVYNEQFF
CDR3nt: TGCGCCAGCAGCCGGGAGGTATACAATGAGCAGTTCTTC

j_gene: TRBJ1-2
d_gene: -
v_gene: TRBV7-8
abundance: -
CDR3aa: CASSLAGALDYGYTF
CDR3nt: TGTGCCAGCAGCTTAGCTGGGGCTTTGGACTATGGCTACACCTTC

j_gene: TRBJ2-1
d_gene: TRBD1
v_gene: TRBV5-1
abundance: -
CDR3aa: CASRLGQGAYNEQFF
CDR3nt: TGCGCCAGCAGACTCGGACAGGGCGCCTACAATGAGCAGTTCTTC

j_gene: TRBJ2-7
d_gene: TRBD1
v_gene: TRBV29-1
abundance: few
CDR3aa: CSVEQWDRGTYEQYF
CDR3nt: TGCAGCGTTGAGCAGTGGGACAGAGGAACCTACGAGCAGTACTTC

j_gene: TRBJ2-1
d_gene: -
v_gene: TRBV3-1
abundance: -
CDR3aa: CASSHEDTYNEQFF
CDR3nt: TGTGCCAGCAGCCACGAGGACACCTACAATGAGCAGTTCTTC

j_gene: TRBJ1-2
d_gene: -
v_gene: TRBV12-3/TRBV12-4
abundance: many
CDR3aa: CASSLARLGYTF
CDR3nt: TGTGCCAGCAGTTTAGCGAGGCTGGGCTACACCTTC

j_gene: TRBJ2-1
d_gene: TRBD2
v_gene: TRBV9
abundance: few
CDR3aa: CASSDSLAGGSYNEQFF
CDR3nt: TGTGCCAGCAGCGACTCATTAGCGGGAGGCTCCTACAATGAGCAGTTCTTC

j_gene: TRBJ2-7
d_gene: TRBD1
v_gene: TRBV28
abundance: -
CDR3aa: CASSPPGTGLFEQYF
CDR3nt: TGTGCCAGCAGTCCGCCAGGGACAGGGCTTTTCGAGCAGTACTTC

j_gene: TRBJ2-7
d_gene: TRBD2
v_gene: TRBV5-6
abundance: few
CDR3aa: CASSWGLAGDSYEQYF
CDR3nt: TGTGCCAGCAGCTGGGGACTAGCGGGGGACTCCTACGAGCAGTACTTC

j_gene: TRBJ2-1
d_gene: -
v_gene: TRBV6-6
abundance: -
CDR3aa: CASSPGTSEQFF
CDR3nt: TGTGCCAGCAGTCCCGGGACAAGCGAGCAGTTCTTC

j_gene: TRBJ2-1
d_gene: -
v_gene: TRBV20-1
abundance: few
CDR3aa: CSARDGTTTLNNEQFF
CDR3nt: TGCAGTGCTAGAGATGGGACCACTACCCTAAACAATGAGCAGTTCTTC

j_gene: TRBJ2-7
d_gene: -
v_gene: TRBV3-1
abundance: -
CDR3aa: CASSQTGSAYEQYF
CDR3nt: TGTGCCAGCAGCCAAACAGGGTCGGCCTACGAGCAGTACTTC

j_gene: TRBJ2-2
d_gene: TRBD2
v_gene: TRBV5-1
abundance: few
CDR3aa: CASRTSGEHTGELFF
CDR3nt: TGCGCCAGCAGGACTAGCGGGGAGCACACCGGGGAGCTGTTTTTT

j_gene: TRBJ2-5
d_gene: TRBD2
v_gene: TRBV27
abundance: -
CDR3aa: CASSLKAGGKMGTQYF
CDR3nt: TGTGCCAGCAGTTTAAAGGCGGGAGGGAAGATGGGGACCCAGTACTTC

j_gene: TRBJ1-2
d_gene: -
v_gene: TRBV6-2/TRBV6-3
abundance: -
CDR3aa: CAIQSSSTGNDGYTF
CDR3nt: TGTGCCATCCAAAGTAGTTCAACAGGGAATGATGGCTACACCTTC

j_gene: TRBJ2-1
d_gene: -
v_gene: TRBV29-1
abundance: few
CDR3aa: CSGEVPSTRDEQFF
CDR3nt: TGCAGCGGTGAGGTGCCATCTACTCGGGATGAGCAGTTCTTC

j_gene: TRBJ2-1
d_gene: TRBD2
v_gene: TRBV11-1
abundance: few
CDR3aa: CASSLSGTSVLAPYNEQFF
CDR3nt: TGTGCCAGCAGCTTATCCGGGACTAGCGTATTGGCTCCCTACAATGAGCAGTTCTTC

j_gene: TRBJ2-1
d_gene: TRBD2
v_gene: TRBV2
abundance: few
CDR3aa: CASIPGRGAYNEQFF
CDR3nt: TGTGCCAGCATCCCCGGGCGGGGGGCCTACAATGAGCAGTTCTTC

j_gene: TRBJ1-1
d_gene: -
v_gene: TRBV14
abundance: -
CDR3aa: CASSPFRGGDAFF
CDR3nt: TGTGCCAGCAGCCCCTTTAGGGGGGGGGACGCTTTCTTT

j_gene: TRBJ2-3
d_gene: TRBD2
v_gene: TRBV12-3/TRBV12-4
abundance: many
CDR3aa: CASRGASGRTDTQYF
CDR3nt: TGTGCCAGCAGAGGAGCTAGCGGGCGCACAGATACGCAGTATTTT

j_gene: TRBJ1-1
d_gene: -
v_gene: TRBV7-7
abundance: many
CDR3aa: CASSLGEDTEAFF
CDR3nt: TGTGCCAGCAGCCTCGGCGAGGACACTGAAGCTTTCTTT

j_gene: TRBJ2-7
d_gene: -
v_gene: TRBV20-1
abundance: few
CDR3aa: CSVFSGQRSSYEQYF
CDR3nt: TGCAGTGTCTTTTCCGGACAGAGGAGCTCCTACGAGCAGTACTTC